This entry concerns a single T cell receptor (beta chain). Enrollment of patients from Seattle took place during active infection, with longitudinal follow-up. The data derive from a study of blood T cell repertoires in COVID-19. Study summary: The origin of the acute and convalescent COVID-19 samples was the United States, Italy and Spain.

The CDR3 extends over 15 amino acids. V was trimmed by 3 bases and J by 4 bases, leaving 15 bases between them. CDR1 is WSHSY and CDR2 is SAAADI in the germline V gene. Source study methods: Estimated nucleated cell counts came from reference gene primer amplification. Profiling relied on immunoSEQ multiplex PCR, and the TCRdb table lists in-frame clones only, not all of them. That table furnishes V, J and clone size, whereas the DNA furnished D and trimming. This sample has some 190,000 clones, with about 85% found just once. The chain recombines TRBV10-2 with TRBJ1-2, with D perhaps TRBD1 (5 bases). Sequencing used peripheral blood. This sequence was found in a man at least 80 years old with COVID-19, enrolled during active disease. The CDR3 loop reads CASSESPFGGYGYTF. CDR3 in DNA: TGCGCCAGCAGTGAATCGCCCTTCGGGGGCTATGGCTACACCTTC.